The 19 T cell receptor beta chains below were found in one sample sequenced in a study of T cell responses to AZD1222 COVID-19 vaccine. The data were produced by immunoSEQ multiplex PCR, yet TCRdb's version contains in-frame clones alone and is incomplete. The table records 90,000 to 110,000 clones, roughly 90% of them present only once. This material consisted of peripheral blood, taken on day 0 of AZD1222 vaccination. The receptors originated from an adult in good health.

The chain carries TRBV7-3 and TRBJ1-1, with TRBD1 matching over 8 bases. The ends lost 2 bases at V and 3 bases at J; junction bases unmatched: 5. Germline CDR1 and CDR2: SGHTA and FQGTGA. The CDR3 is made up of 15 amino acids. CDR3 region: CASSLSPGGYTEAFF. In DNA, the CDR3 is TGTGCCAGCAGCTTATCCCCAGGGGGCTACACTGAAGCTTTCTTT.

This chain joins TRBV19 and TRBJ1-2; D is unclear. V was cut by 4 bases and J by 3 bases, with 15 bases left in between. The CDR3 runs to 15 residues. Germline assignment: CDR1 LNHDA and CDR2 SQIVND (reference sequence). The CDR3 sequence: CASSTNLPGDYGYTF. CDR3 nucleotide sequence: TGTGCCAGTAGTACAAATCTACCGGGTGACTATGGCTACACCTTC.

This clone appeared a single time. This chain uses TRBV28 with TRBJ1-6; D remains unclear. V lost 7 bases, J lost 8 bases, and 9 bases lay in between. In germline, CDR1 is MDHEN, CDR2 SYDVKM. The CDR3 is made up of 12 amino acids. Written as DNA, the CDR3 is TGTGCCAGCAATGGGGTCGATTCACCCCTCCACTTT. It encodes CASNGVDSPLHF.

This clone was counted a single time. J is TRBJ2-7 and V is TRBV3-1 (or the pseudogene TRBV3-2); 7 bases line up with TRBD1. CDR3 length: 13 amino acids. Germline V gives CDR1 LGHDT, CDR2 YNNKEL (reference sequence). The V and J ends lost 0 bases and 6 bases, in that order; junction bases with no gene match: 2. The CDR3 loop is CASSQDPGGEQYF. Written as DNA, the CDR3 is TGTGCCAGCAGCCAAGACCCAGGGGGCGAGCAGTACTTC.

The chain has TRBV5-1 and TRBJ2-3; TRBD1 aligns across 9 bases. V was clipped by 0 bases and J by 1 base; unmatched bases: 3. Germline V gene sequence: CDR1 SGHRS, CDR2 YFSETQ. There are 16 residues in the CDR3. The DNA for the CDR3 is TGCGCCAGCAGCTTGGGAACAGGGGGCCGCACAGATACGCAGTATTTT. Encoded protein: CASSLGTGGRTDTQYF.

The rearrangement joins TRBV28 to TRBJ2-6; D possibly matches TRBD1 or TRBD2 (5 bases each). This CDR3 spans 18 amino acids. CDR1 is MDHEN and CDR2 is SYDVKM in the germline V gene. V was shortened by 1 base and J by 4 bases, with 17 bases between the two germline ends. CDR3 residues: CASSLSGIGVGGANVLTF. CDR3 nucleotide sequence: TGTGCCAGCAGTTTATCGGGGATAGGGGTCGGAGGGGCCAACGTCCTGACTTTC. Based on the CDR3 plus reference TRBV28 and TRBJ2-6, the full variable domain is DVKVTQSSRYLVKRTGEKVFLECVQDMDHENMFWYRQDPGLGLRLIYFSYDVKMKEKGDIPEGYSVSREKKERFSLILESASTNQTSMYLCASSLSGIGVGGANVLTFGAGSRLTVL.

The V and J genes are TRBV7-9 and TRBJ2-2; the D is unclear. V was pared by 6 bases and J by 0 bases, with 8 bases between. The CDR3 has 14 residues. Germline V gene data show CDR1 as SEHNR and CDR2 as FQNEAQ (reference sequence). The CDR3 spells CASRSETNTGELFF. The CDR3 coding sequence is TGTGCCAGCAGGTCGGAAACGAACACCGGGGAGCTGTTTTTT.

The CDR3 coding sequence is TGTGCCAGCTCACCACAGGGGTTCGCTGGCTACACCTTC. It encodes CASSPQGFAGYTF. V is TRBV18 and J is TRBJ1-2; maybe TRBD1 (5 bases). This CDR3 has 13 amino acids. Trimming stripped 1 base from V and 7 bases from J, with 10 bases between. Germline V gives CDR1 KGHSH, CDR2 LQKENI.

V gene TRBV3-1 (or the pseudogene TRBV3-2) combines with J gene TRBJ2-2, with D perhaps TRBD1 (6 bases). The V end was cut by 5 bases, the J end by 5 bases, with 9 bases between. In germline, CDR1 is LGHDT, CDR2 YNNKEL (reference sequence). The CDR3 totals 13 residues. The CDR3, as DNA: TGTGCCAGCAGCTCCCAGGGGACCGGGGAGCTGTTTTTT. This encodes CASSSQGTGELFF.

The chain combines TRBV19 with TRBJ1-1, with 7 positions matching TRBD1. Germline CDR1 reads LNHDA; CDR2 reads SQIVND (reference sequence). Trimming cost V 4 bases and J 5 bases; bases outside gene matches: 10. The CDR3 length is 15 residues. CDR3 sequence reads: CASSRTGGLGTEAFF. DNA of the CDR3: TGTGCCAGTAGTAGGACAGGTGGTTTAGGGACTGAAGCTTTCTTT.

V and J are TRBV5-1 and TRBJ2-3; tentatively, D is TRBD1 or TRBD2 (6 bases each). The germline gives CDR1 SGHRS, CDR2 YFSETQ. The CDR3 loop spans 12 amino acids. V was shortened by 6 bases and J by 8 bases, with 13 bases between the two germline ends. The DNA for the CDR3 is TGCGCCAGCACCCCAGAGGGGGGTACGCAGTATTTT. Its translation: CASTPEGGTQYF. Based on the CDR3 plus reference TRBV5-1 and TRBJ2-3, the full variable domain is KAGVTQTPRYLIKTRGQQVTLSCSPISGHRSVSWYQQTPGQGLQFLFEYFSETQRNKGNFPGRFSGRQFSNSRSEMNVSTLELGDSALYLCASTPEGGTQYFGPGTRLTVL.

The genes are TRBV18 and TRBJ1-6; 9 bases map to TRBD1. This CDR3 is 16 amino acids long. The germline CDR1 and CDR2 sequences are KGHSH and LQKENI. J lost 8 bases, V lost 3 bases, and 8 bases had no gene match. This chain's CDR3 is CASSPSGTGFDSPLHF. CDR3 DNA: TGTGCCAGCTCACCCTCCGGGACAGGGTTTGATTCACCCCTCCACTTT.

The V and J genes are TRBV5-4 and TRBJ2-7; 9 positions agree with TRBD1. Germline V gene sequence: CDR1 SGHNT, CDR2 YYREEE (reference sequence). Germline trimming cut 2 bases from V and 4 bases from J; bases unmatched to any gene: 4. This CDR3 is built from 14 residues. The DNA of the CDR3 is TGTGCCAGCAGCTTTGGGACAGGGATGTACGAGCAGTACTTC. This codes for CASSFGTGMYEQYF.

The chain joins TRBV7-9 to TRBJ1-2; tentatively, D is TRBD1 (6 bases). V dropped 2 bases and J dropped 5 bases, with 15 bases sitting between them. CDR3 length: 15 amino acids. The V gene's germline CDR1 is SEHNR and CDR2 FQNEAQ (reference sequence). This CDR3 reads CASSLTAAGEYGYTF. CDR3 sequence (DNA): TGTGCCAGCAGCTTAACGGCGGCAGGGGAGTATGGCTACACCTTC.

The rearrangement joins TRBV15 to TRBJ1-4; the match to TRBD1 covers 7 bases. CDR1 LNHNV and CDR2 YYDKDF come from the germline V gene (reference sequence). V lost 3 bases to trimming and J lost 8 bases; unmatched junction nucleotides: 6. The CDR3 totals 14 residues. CDR3 DNA: TGTGCCACCAGCAGCTCAGGGGGGGGCGAAAAACTGTTTTTT. Protein product: CATSSSGGGEKLFF. Based on the CDR3 plus reference TRBV15 and TRBJ1-4, the full variable domain is DAMVIQNPRYQVTQFGKPVTLSCSQTLNHNVMYWYQQKSSQAPKLLFHYYDKDFNNEADTPDNFQSRRPNTSFCFLDIRSPGLGDTAMYLCATSSSGGGEKLFFGSGTQLSVL.

CDR3 DNA: TGTGCCAGCAGTGAACAGGGAAGCACAGATACGCAGTATTTT. This sequence encodes CASSEQGSTDTQYF. The chain is built from TRBV7-9 and TRBJ2-3; TRBD1 is a possible D gene (6 bases). Germline lookup yields CDR1 SEHNR and CDR2 FQNEAQ (reference sequence). The CDR3 consists of 14 residues. V shed 6 bases and J shed 0 bases, with 10 bases lying between them.

V gene TRBV6-5 combines with J gene TRBJ2-1; tentatively, D is TRBD2 (5 bases). This CDR3 comprises 15 residues. Between the trimmed V and J ends, which lost 5 bases and 7 bases, there was a span of 18 bases. CDR1 is MNHEY and CDR2 is SVGAGI in the germline V gene. The CDR3 nucleotides read TGTGCCAGCAGTCCCCGAACGGTAGCGCGTAATGAGCAGTTCTTC. Its translation is CASSPRTVARNEQFF.

This chain connects TRBV5-1 to TRBJ2-7; 7 bases are shared with TRBD2. CDR3 length: 14 residues. From germline, CDR1 is SGHRS and CDR2 YFSETQ. V shed 5 bases and J 6 bases; nucleotides not matched to a gene: 11. The CDR3 coding sequence is TGCGCCAGCAGTACTTCAGCGGGAATGGGCGAGCAGTACTTC. Translation: CASSTSAGMGEQYF.

The rearrangement links TRBV7-3 to TRBJ2-3; 10 bases match TRBD1. The CDR3 consists of 19 residues. Looked up from germline, CDR1 is SGHTA and CDR2 is FQGTGA. The V gene end was trimmed by 0 bases and the J gene end by 1 base; junction bases not matched to a gene: 10. The CDR3 nucleotides are TGTGCCAGCAGCTTAACGTATCGGCCCGGGACAGGGGGCACAGATACGCAGTATTTT. Translating it yields CASSLTYRPGTGGTDTQYF.